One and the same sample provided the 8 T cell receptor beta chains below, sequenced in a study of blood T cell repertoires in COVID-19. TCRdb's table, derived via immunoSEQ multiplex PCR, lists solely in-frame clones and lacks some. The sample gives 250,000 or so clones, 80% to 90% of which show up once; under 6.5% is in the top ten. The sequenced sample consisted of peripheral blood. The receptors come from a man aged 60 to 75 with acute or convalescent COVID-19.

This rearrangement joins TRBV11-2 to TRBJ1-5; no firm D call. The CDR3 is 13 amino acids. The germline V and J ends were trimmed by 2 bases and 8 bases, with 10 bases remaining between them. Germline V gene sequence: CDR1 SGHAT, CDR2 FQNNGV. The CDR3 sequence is CASSLNSGEPQHF. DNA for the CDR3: TGTGCCAGCAGCTTAAATTCGGGAGAGCCCCAGCATTTT.

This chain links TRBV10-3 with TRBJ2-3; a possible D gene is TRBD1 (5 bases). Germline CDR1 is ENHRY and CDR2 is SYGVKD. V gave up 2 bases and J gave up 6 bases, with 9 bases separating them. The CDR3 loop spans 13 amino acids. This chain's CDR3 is CAISEAPGDTQYF. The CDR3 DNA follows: TGTGCCATCAGTGAGGCCCCAGGGGATACGCAGTATTTT.

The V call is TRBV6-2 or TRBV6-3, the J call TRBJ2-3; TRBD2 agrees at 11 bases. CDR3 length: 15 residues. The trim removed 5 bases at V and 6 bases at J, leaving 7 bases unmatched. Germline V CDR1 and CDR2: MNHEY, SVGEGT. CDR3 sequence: CASSGTSGPRDTQYF. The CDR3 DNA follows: TGTGCCAGCAGTGGGACTAGCGGACCTCGGGATACGCAGTATTTT.

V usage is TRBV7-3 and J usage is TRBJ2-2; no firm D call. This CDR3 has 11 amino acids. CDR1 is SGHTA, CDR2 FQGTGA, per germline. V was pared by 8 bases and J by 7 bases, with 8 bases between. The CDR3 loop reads CASGTGGELFF. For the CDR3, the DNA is TGTGCCAGCGGAACGGGCGGGGAGCTGTTTTTT.

CDR3 nucleotide sequence: TGCGCCAGCAGCCAAGTGACTAGCCAAAGCTCCTACGAGCAGTACTTC. Translating it yields CASSQVTSQSSYEQYF. The J gene is TRBJ2-7, the V gene TRBV4-1; the match to TRBD2 covers 7 bases. Germline V gene data show CDR1 as MGHRA and CDR2 as YSYEKL. After removal of 1 base from V and 0 bases from J, the junction contained 6 bases not matched to a gene. This CDR3 comprises 16 residues.

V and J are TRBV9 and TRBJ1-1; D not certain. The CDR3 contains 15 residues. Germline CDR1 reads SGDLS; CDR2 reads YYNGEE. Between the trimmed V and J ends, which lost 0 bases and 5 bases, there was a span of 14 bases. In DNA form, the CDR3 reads TGTGCCAGCAGCGTAGGGCCAGCGGGTGAGACTGAAGCTTTCTTT. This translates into CASSVGPAGETEAFF.

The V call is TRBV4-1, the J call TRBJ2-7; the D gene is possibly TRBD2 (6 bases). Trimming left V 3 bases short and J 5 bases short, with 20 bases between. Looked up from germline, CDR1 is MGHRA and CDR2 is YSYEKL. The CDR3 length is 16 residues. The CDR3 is CASSQVPGVQRNEQYF. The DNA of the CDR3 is TGCGCCAGCAGCCAGGTTCCGGGAGTTCAGCGGAACGAGCAGTACTTC.

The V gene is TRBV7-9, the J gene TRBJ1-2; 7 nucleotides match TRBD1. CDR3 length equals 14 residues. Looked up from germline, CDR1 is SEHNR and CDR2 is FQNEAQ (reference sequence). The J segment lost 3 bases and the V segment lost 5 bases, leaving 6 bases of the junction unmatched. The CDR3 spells CASSPGQPDYGYTF. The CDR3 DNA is TGTGCCAGCAGCCCGGGACAGCCAGACTATGGCTACACCTTC.